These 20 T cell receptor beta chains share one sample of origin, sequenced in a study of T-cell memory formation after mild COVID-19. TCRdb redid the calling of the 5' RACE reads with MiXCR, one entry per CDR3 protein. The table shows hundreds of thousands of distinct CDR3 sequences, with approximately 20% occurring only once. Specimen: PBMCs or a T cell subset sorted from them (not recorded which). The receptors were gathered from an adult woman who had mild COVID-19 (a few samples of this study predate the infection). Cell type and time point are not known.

The CDR3 spells CASSGASEERYGYTF. CDR3 bases: TGTGCCAGCAGCGGAGCCTCCGAGGAAAGGTATGGCTACACCTTC. This rearrangement joins TRBV9 to TRBJ1-2, with D uncertain. V was shortened by 3 bases and J by 5 bases, with 17 bases between the two germline ends. CDR3 length: 15 residues. Germline-derived CDR1 and CDR2 are SGDLS and YYNGEE.

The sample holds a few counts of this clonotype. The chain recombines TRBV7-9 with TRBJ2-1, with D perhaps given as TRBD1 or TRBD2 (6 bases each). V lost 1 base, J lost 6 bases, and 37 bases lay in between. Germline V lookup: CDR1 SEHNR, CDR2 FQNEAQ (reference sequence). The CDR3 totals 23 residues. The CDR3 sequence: CASSLVLGGWGSGTPGTRNEQFF. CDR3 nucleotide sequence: TGTGCCAGCAGCTTAGTTCTGGGGGGCTGGGGTAGCGGAACACCTGGAACTCGCAATGAGCAGTTCTTC.

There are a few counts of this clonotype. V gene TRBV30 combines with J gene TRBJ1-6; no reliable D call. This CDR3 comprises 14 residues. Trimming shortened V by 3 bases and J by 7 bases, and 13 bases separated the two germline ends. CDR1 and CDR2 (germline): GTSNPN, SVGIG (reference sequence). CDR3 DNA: TGTGCCTGGAGCGCTGGCATGGGGAATTCACCCCTCCACTTT. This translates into CAWSAGMGNSPLHF.

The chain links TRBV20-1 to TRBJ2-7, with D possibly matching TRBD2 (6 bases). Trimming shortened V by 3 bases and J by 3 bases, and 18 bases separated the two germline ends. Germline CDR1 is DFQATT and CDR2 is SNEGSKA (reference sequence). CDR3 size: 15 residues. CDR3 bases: TGCAGTGCTAGGCGAGTGGGGGGAGGATTCTACGAGCAGTACTTC. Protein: CSARRVGGGFYEQYF.

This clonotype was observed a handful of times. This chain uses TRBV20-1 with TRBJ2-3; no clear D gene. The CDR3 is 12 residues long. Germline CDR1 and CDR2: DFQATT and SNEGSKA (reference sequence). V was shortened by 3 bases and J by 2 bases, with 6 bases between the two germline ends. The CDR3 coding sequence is TGCAGTGCTAGGGGCGACACAGATACGCAGTATTTT. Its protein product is CSARGDTDTQYF.

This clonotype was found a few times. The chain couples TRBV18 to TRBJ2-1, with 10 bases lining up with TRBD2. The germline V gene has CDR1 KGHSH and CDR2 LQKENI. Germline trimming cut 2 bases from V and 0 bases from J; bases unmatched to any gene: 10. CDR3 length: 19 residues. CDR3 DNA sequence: TGTGCCAGCTCACCATTGGCTAGCGGGGGACCAAGCTCCTACAATGAGCAGTTCTTC. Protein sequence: CASSPLASGGPSSYNEQFF.

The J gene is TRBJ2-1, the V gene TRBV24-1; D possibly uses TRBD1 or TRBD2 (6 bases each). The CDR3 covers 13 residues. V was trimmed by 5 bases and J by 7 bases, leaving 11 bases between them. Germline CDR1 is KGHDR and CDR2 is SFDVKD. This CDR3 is CATSVGGRNEQFF. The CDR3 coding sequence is TGTGCCACCAGTGTGGGGGGCCGGAATGAGCAGTTCTTC.

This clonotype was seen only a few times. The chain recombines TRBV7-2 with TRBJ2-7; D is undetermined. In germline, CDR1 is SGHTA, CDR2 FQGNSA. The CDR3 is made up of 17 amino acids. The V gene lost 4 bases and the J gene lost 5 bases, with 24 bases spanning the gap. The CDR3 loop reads CASSSQARASARNEQYF. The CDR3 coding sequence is TGTGCCAGCAGCTCGCAGGCCCGGGCCTCGGCAAGGAACGAGCAGTACTTC.

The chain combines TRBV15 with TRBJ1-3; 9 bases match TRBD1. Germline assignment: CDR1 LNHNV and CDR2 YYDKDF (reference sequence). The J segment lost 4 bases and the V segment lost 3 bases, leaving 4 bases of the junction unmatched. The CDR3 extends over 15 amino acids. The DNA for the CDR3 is TGTGCCACCAGCAGGGCCGGGACAGGGGGAAACACCATATATTTT. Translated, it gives CATSRAGTGGNTIYF.

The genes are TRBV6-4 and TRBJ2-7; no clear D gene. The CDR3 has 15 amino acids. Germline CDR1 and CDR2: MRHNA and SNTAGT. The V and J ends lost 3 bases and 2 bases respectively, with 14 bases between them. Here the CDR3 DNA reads TGTGCCAGCAGTGAAAGGACCGGCAGCCCCTACGAGCAGTACTTC. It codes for CASSERTGSPYEQYF.

The CDR3, as DNA: TGTGCCAGCAGTCCGGGACAGAGGGGGGGATACGAGCAGTACTTC. Translation gives CASSPGQRGGYEQYF. The gene calls are TRBV27 and TRBJ2-7; D tentatively fits TRBD1 or TRBD2 (7 bases each). Germline-derived CDR1 and CDR2 are MNHEY and SMNVEV (reference sequence). The CDR3 extends over 15 amino acids. V gave up 5 bases and J gave up 4 bases, with 18 bases separating them.

The CDR3 protein is CASSLDEGSYEQYF. The CDR3 DNA sequence: TGTGCCAGCAGCTTGGACGAGGGTTCCTACGAGCAGTACTTC. The gene calls are TRBV5-4 and TRBJ2-7, with TRBD2 as a possible D gene (5 bases). CDR1 is SGHNT and CDR2 is YYREEE in the germline V gene (reference sequence). Deletions cut 0 bases from V and 1 base from J, with 8 bases between. The CDR3 length is 14 residues.

CDR3 bases: TGTGCCACCGGGAATGACGAGCAGTACTTC. Translated, it gives CATGNDEQYF. The chain links TRBV24-1 to TRBJ2-7, with D unresolved. CDR3 length: 10 residues. Germline CDR1 KGHDR, CDR2 SFDVKD. V was shortened by 9 bases and J by 5 bases, with 7 bases between the two germline ends.

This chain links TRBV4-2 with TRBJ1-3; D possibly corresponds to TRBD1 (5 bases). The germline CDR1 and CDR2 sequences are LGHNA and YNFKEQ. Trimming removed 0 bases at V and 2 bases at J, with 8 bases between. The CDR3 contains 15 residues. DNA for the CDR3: TGTGCCAGCAGCCAAGAAGGGGTGCCTGGAAACACCATATATTTT. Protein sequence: CASSQEGVPGNTIYF.

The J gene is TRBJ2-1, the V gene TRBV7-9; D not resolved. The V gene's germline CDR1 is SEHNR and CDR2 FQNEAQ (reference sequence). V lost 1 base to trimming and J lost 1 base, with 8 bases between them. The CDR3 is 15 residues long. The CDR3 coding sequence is TGTGCCAGCAGCTTAGGGCTCCAATCCTACAATGAGCAGTTCTTC. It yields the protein CASSLGLQSYNEQFF.

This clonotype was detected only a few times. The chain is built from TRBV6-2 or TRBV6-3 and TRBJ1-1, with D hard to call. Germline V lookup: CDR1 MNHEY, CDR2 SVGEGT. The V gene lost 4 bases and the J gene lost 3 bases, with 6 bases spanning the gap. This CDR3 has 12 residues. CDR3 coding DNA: TGTGCCAGCAGTTCCACATACACTGAAGCTTTCTTT. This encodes CASSSTYTEAFF.

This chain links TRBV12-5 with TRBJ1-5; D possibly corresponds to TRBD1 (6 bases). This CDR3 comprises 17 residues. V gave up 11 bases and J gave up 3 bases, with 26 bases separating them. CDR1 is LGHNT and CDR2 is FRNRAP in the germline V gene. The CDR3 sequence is CAPIQGVDRRPNQPQHF. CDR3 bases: TGTGCTCCCATCCAAGGGGTTGACAGGCGGCCCAATCAGCCCCAGCATTTT.

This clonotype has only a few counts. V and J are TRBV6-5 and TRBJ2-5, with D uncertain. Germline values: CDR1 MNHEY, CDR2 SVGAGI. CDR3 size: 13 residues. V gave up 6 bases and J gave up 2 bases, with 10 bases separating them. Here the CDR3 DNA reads TGTGCCAGCAGCCGCGAGTCGCAAGAGACCCAGTACTTC. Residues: CASSRESQETQYF.

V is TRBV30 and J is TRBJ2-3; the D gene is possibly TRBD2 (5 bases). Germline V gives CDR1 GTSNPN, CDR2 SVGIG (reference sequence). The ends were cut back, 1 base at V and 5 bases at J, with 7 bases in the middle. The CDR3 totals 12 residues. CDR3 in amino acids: CAWSGELDTQYF. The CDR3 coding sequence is TGTGCCTGGAGTGGGGAGTTAGATACGCAGTATTTT.

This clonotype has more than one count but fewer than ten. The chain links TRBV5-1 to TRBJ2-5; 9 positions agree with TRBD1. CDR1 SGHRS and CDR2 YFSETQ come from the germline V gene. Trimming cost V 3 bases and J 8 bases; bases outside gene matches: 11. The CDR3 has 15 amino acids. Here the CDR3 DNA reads TGCGCCAGCAGCTCCGGGGGGACAGGGCCAGGAACCCAGTACTTC. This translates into CASSSGGTGPGTQYF.